What follows are 19 T cell receptor beta chains derived from one specimen sequenced in a study of blood T cell repertoires in COVID-19. The repertoire was sequenced with immunoSEQ multiplex PCR; TCRdb's copy has only in-frame clones and lacks some. The profile shows approximately 210,000 clones, 70% to 90% of them singletons. The sequenced sample was peripheral blood. These receptors came from a woman in her forties or fifties with active or convalescent COVID-19.

The rearrangement uses TRBV7-3 and TRBJ1-5, with unresolved D. The V end was cut by 3 bases, the J end by 1 base, with 10 bases between. Germline CDR1 reads SGHTA; CDR2 reads FQGTGA. This CDR3 has 15 amino acids. CDR3 sequence: CASSFGRESNQPQHF. The DNA for the CDR3 is TGTGCCAGCAGCTTCGGTAGGGAGAGCAATCAGCCCCAGCATTTT.

Many counts were recorded for this clone. This sequence joins TRBV2 and TRBJ2-7, with 7 bases aligning to TRBD1. The CDR3 contains 15 residues. The trim removed 5 bases at V and 2 bases at J, leaving 9 bases unmatched. Germline CDR1 and CDR2: SNHLY and FYNNEI. The CDR3 DNA reads TGTGCCAGCAGTCCTGGGGCAGGGGGAACCTACGAGCAGTACTTC. Protein product: CASSPGAGGTYEQYF.

This rearrangement joins TRBV5-1 to TRBJ1-2; 8 bases line up with TRBD1. V shed 0 bases and J 3 bases; nucleotides not matched to a gene: 4. The germline gives CDR1 SGHRS, CDR2 YFSETQ. This CDR3 comprises 15 residues. Here the CDR3 DNA reads TGCGCCAGCAGCTTGGGCCCACAGGGGGACTATGGCTACACCTTC. It translates to CASSLGPQGDYGYTF.

The V and J genes are TRBV10-2 and TRBJ1-5; TRBD1 aligns across 8 bases. After removal of 5 bases from V and 4 bases from J, the junction contained 1 base not matched to a gene. The CDR3 consists of 13 residues. Germline V gives CDR1 WSHSY, CDR2 SAAADI. CDR3 nucleotide sequence: TGCGCCAGCAGTCAGGGGGCGAATCAGCCCCAGCATTTT. Translated, it gives CASSQGANQPQHF.

The chain combines TRBV11-2 with TRBJ1-5; D possibly corresponds to TRBD1 (6 bases). The CDR3 runs 16 residues. Germline CDR1 SGHAT, CDR2 FQNNGV. The germline V and J ends were trimmed by 5 bases and 5 bases, with 19 bases remaining between them. CDR3 in amino acids: CASSQVGQSGYQPQHF. Here the CDR3 DNA reads TGTGCCAGCAGCCAGGTCGGACAGAGCGGCTATCAGCCCCAGCATTTT.

The chain recombines TRBV5-4 with TRBJ2-2; a weak D match, TRBD1 (5 bases). Trimming took off 0 bases at V and 7 bases at J, with 10 bases between the two ends. The CDR3 is made up of 14 amino acids. CDR1 is SGHNT and CDR2 is YYREEE in the germline V gene (reference sequence). The CDR3 DNA is TGTGCCAGCAGCTTGGGGGAAGGGGTCGGGGAGCTGTTTTTT. Translated: CASSLGEGVGELFF.

V is TRBV6-5 and J is TRBJ2-7; D may be TRBD1 (5 bases). The V and J ends lost 6 bases and 2 bases respectively, with 11 bases between them. This CDR3 region has 13 residues. The germline CDR1 and CDR2 sequences are MNHEY and SVGAGI. CDR3 DNA: TGTGCCAGCAGGGACATAATAACCTACGAGCAGTACTTC. This codes for CASRDIITYEQYF.

The rearrangement uses TRBV4-2 and TRBJ1-5; possible D gene TRBD1, 5 bases. Germline V gives CDR1 LGHNA, CDR2 YNFKEQ. CDR3 length equals 15 residues. The ends were cut back, 1 base at V and 1 base at J, with 8 bases in the middle. CDR3 amino acids: CASSQGRASNQPQHF. The CDR3 coding sequence is TGTGCCAGCAGCCAAGGCAGGGCAAGCAATCAGCCCCAGCATTTT.

The chain recombines TRBV25-1 with TRBJ2-3; tentatively, D is TRBD2 (5 bases). The ends were cut back, 6 bases at V and 4 bases at J, with 23 bases in the middle. CDR1 is MGHDK and CDR2 is SYGVNS in the germline V gene. The CDR3 is 17 residues long. The CDR3 region is CASSRDRGTWLADTQYF. CDR3 nucleotides: TGTGCCAGCAGCCGCGATCGGGGTACCTGGTTAGCAGATACGCAGTATTTT. The variable domain in full, with the rest retrieved from reference TRBV25-1 and TRBJ2-3, is EADIYQTPRYLVIGTGKKITLECSQTMGHDKMYWYQQDPGMELHLIHYSYGVNSTEKGDLSSESTVSRIRTEHFPLTLESARPSHTSQYLCASSRDRGTWLADTQYFGPGTRLTVL.

This chain joins TRBV13 and TRBJ2-7; TRBD2 agrees at 12 bases. V shed 1 base and J 3 bases; nucleotides not matched to a gene: 7. The CDR3 covers 17 residues. Germline V lookup: CDR1 PRHDT, CDR2 FYEKMQ (reference sequence). The CDR3 DNA is TGTGCCAGCAGCTTAGTAACGGCGACTAGCGGGAGCTACGAGCAGTACTTC. Its translation is CASSLVTATSGSYEQYF. Together with reference TRBV13 and TRBJ2-7, the CDR3 gives the full variable domain: AAGVIQSPRHLIKEKRETATLKCYPIPRHDTVYWYQQGPGQDPQFLISFYEKMQSDKGSIPDRFSAQQFSDYHSELNMSSLELGDSALYFCASSLVTATSGSYEQYFGPGTRLTVT.

This sequence joins TRBV5-1 and TRBJ2-2, with D perhaps matching TRBD2 (6 bases). The CDR3 contains 14 residues. The V gene's germline CDR1 is SGHRS and CDR2 YFSETQ. V gave up 4 bases and J gave up 7 bases, with 14 bases separating them. The CDR3 loop is CASSQVPSVGELFF. CDR3 coding DNA: TGCGCCAGCAGCCAAGTCCCTAGCGTCGGGGAGCTGTTTTTT.

V usage is TRBV3-1 (or the pseudogene TRBV3-2) and J usage is TRBJ2-3, with D unresolved. The CDR3 totals 16 residues. V lost 0 bases to trimming and J lost 1 base, with 11 bases between them. Per the germline V gene, CDR1 is LGHDT and CDR2 is YNNKEL (reference sequence). Here the CDR3 DNA reads TGTGCCAGCAGCCAAGACTCGCGGTGGGGCACAGATACGCAGTATTTT. Translating it yields CASSQDSRWGTDTQYF.

The rearrangement uses TRBV10-2 and TRBJ1-2; the D is unclear. V was pared by 5 bases and J by 5 bases, with 6 bases between. The CDR3 has 11 amino acids. Per germline, CDR1 WSHSY and CDR2 SAAADI. The CDR3 coding sequence is TGCGCCAGCAGTAGTCAGTATGGCTACACCTTC. It specifies CASSSQYGYTF.

This clone has a single count. The chain is built from TRBV28 and TRBJ2-5, with D possibly being TRBD2 (6 bases). Looked up from germline, CDR1 is MDHEN and CDR2 is SYDVKM. CDR3 length: 16 residues. V was trimmed by 6 bases and J by 4 bases, leaving 21 bases between them. The CDR3 protein is CASSALGEEVSETQYF. In DNA, the CDR3 is TGTGCCAGCAGCGCTCTGGGGGAGGAGGTTTCAGAGACCCAGTACTTC.

V is TRBV2 and J is TRBJ1-5; D is uncertain. Trimming removed 6 bases at V and 6 bases at J, with 6 bases between. Germline values: CDR1 SNHLY, CDR2 FYNNEI. CDR3 length: 11 amino acids. CDR3 amino acids: CASRTVQPQHF. The CDR3, as DNA: TGTGCCAGCAGAACAGTTCAGCCCCAGCATTTT.

The chain's CDR3 is CASRGTESSYEQYF. CDR3 bases: TGTGCCAGCCGCGGGACAGAAAGCTCCTACGAGCAGTACTTC. The chain joins TRBV28 to TRBJ2-7; D is possibly TRBD1 (7 bases). V gave up 8 bases and J gave up 0 bases, with 14 bases separating them. Germline CDR1 MDHEN, CDR2 SYDVKM. The CDR3 runs 14 residues. The whole variable domain, filled in from reference TRBV28 and TRBJ2-7, reads DVKVTQSSRYLVKRTGEKVFLECVQDMDHENMFWYRQDPGLGLRLIYFSYDVKMKEKGDIPEGYSVSREKKERFSLILESASTNQTSMYLCASRGTESSYEQYFGPGTRLTVT.

The chain couples TRBV5-1 to TRBJ1-5, with TRBD1 identical over 9 bases. The CDR3 is made up of 14 amino acids. Germline V CDR1 and CDR2: SGHRS, YFSETQ. V shed 1 base, J shed 9 bases, and the junction held 5 bases outside the gene matches. The CDR3 sequence: CASSLTGQGTPQHF. Here the CDR3 DNA reads TGCGCCAGCAGCTTGACCGGACAGGGGACGCCCCAGCATTTT.

The sample holds one count of this clone. The V gene is TRBV7-9, the J gene TRBJ2-1, with a tentative D call TRBD2 (6 bases). V was shortened by 5 bases and J by 7 bases, with 18 bases between the two germline ends. Germline V lookup: CDR1 SEHNR, CDR2 FQNEAQ (reference sequence). The CDR3 has 15 residues. CDR3 residues: CASSPLGDSVNEQFF. In DNA, the CDR3 is TGTGCCAGCAGCCCTCTTGGGGACTCAGTAAATGAGCAGTTCTTC.

This chain connects TRBV28 to TRBJ2-3; 13 nucleotides align to TRBD2. V trimming: 4 bases; J trimming: 5 bases; junction bases outside the gene matches: 12. This CDR3 is 18 amino acids long. Germline CDR1 is MDHEN and CDR2 is SYDVKM. CDR3 region: CASSSGLAGVYEGDTQYF. DNA of the CDR3: TGTGCCAGCAGTTCCGGACTAGCGGGGGTCTATGAGGGAGATACGCAGTATTTT.